The rows below give T cell receptor beta chains drawn from one sample of a study of Graves' ophthalmopathy and Graves' hyperthyroidism. MiXCR was run by TCRdb on the multiplex PCR reads, yielding one entry per CDR3 protein. The sample has about 620,000 distinct CDR3 sequences, about a fifth seen once. The sample comprised peripheral blood. The receptors were gathered from a woman aged 18-29 years with stable Graves' hyperthyroidism. Some clones in this sample may be carry-over from other donors' samples. The CDR3 runs from the conserved cysteine through the conserved F or W. A D gene is named only where the DNA matches it firmly. Clone size appears in some rows only: once, few, many, or a class for an expanded clone.

>TRBJ1-2|TRBV30|TRBD1|many
CAWSVPRQGGYGYTF
TGTGCCTGGAGTGTACCGAGACAGGGGGGCTATGGCTACACCTTC
>TRBJ2-2|TRBV11-1|TRBD1|many
CASSTWTGANTGELFF
TGTGCCAGCAGCACTTGGACAGGGGCAAACACCGGGGAGCTGTTTTTT
>TRBJ2-7|TRBV29-1|NA|NA
CSVQVVTYEQYF
TGCAGCGTCCAGGTAGTAACCTACGAGCAGTACTTC
>TRBJ1-5|TRBV12-3/TRBV12-4|NA|many
CASSSTDQPQHF
TGTGCCAGCAGCTCTACAGATCAGCCCCAGCATTTT
>TRBJ2-5|TRBV20-1|NA|NA
CSSGKAETQYF
TGCAGTTCAGGGAAAGCGGAGACCCAGTACTTC
>TRBJ1-2|TRBV12-5|NA|many
CASGLGQHRCGYGYTF
TGTGCTAGTGGTTTGGGACAGCACCGGTGTGGCTATGGCTACACCTTC
>TRBJ2-2|TRBV6-2/TRBV6-3|NA|NA
CASSSDREGGELFF
TGTGCCAGCAGTTCTGACAGGGAGGGTGGGGAGCTGTTTTTT
>TRBJ2-5|TRBV28|TRBD1|many
CASSVTGGATQYF
TGTGCCAGCAGTGTTACAGGGGGCGCGACCCAGTACTTC
>TRBJ2-5|TRBV6-5|TRBD2|many
CASSRLAGKETQYF
TGTGCCAGCAGTCGACTAGCGGGGAAAGAGACCCAGTACTTC
>TRBJ2-7|TRBV5-1|NA|NA
CASSSAGSSYEQYF
TGCGCCAGCAGCTCCGCCGGAAGCTCCTACGAGCAGTACTTC
>TRBJ1-2|TRBV12-3/TRBV12-4|NA|many
CASSPERGRIDYGYTF
TGTGCCAGCAGTCCCGAGCGTGGGCGGATAGACTATGGCTACACCTTC
>TRBJ2-4|TRBV28|NA|many
CASSLQGSKNIQYF
TGTGCCAGCAGTCTTCAGGGGTCCAAAAACATTCAGTACTTC
>TRBJ2-7|TRBV18|TRBD1|NA
CASSTAGTGGDRYEQYF
TGTGCCAGCTCAACAGCCGGGACAGGGGGCGATCGGTACGAGCAGTACTTC
>TRBJ1-5|TRBV20-1|TRBD1|many
CSAQRTGPYQPQHF
TGCAGTGCGCAGAGGACAGGCCCCTATCAGCCCCAGCATTTT
>TRBJ1-1|TRBV28|NA|NA
CASSLPRVWGMNTEAFF
TGTGCCAGCAGTTTACCCAGGGTGTGGGGGATGAACACTGAAGCTTTCTTT
>TRBJ1-3|TRBV11-3|NA|many
CASSLQPAVGTGNTIYF
TGTGCCAGCAGCCTACAACCTGCAGTTGGCACTGGAAACACCATATATTTT
>TRBJ1-6|TRBV12-3/TRBV12-4|NA|many
CASSPNTMIARWNNSPLHF
TGTGCCAGCAGCCCTAACACAATGATTGCAAGGTGGAATAATTCACCCCTCCACTTT
>TRBJ1-5|TRBV6-6|TRBD1|many
CASSLLTTGGGYSNQPQHF
TGTGCCAGCAGTCTCCTGACAACAGGGGGCGGATATAGCAATCAGCCCCAGCATTTT
>TRBJ1-2|TRBV27|TRBD1|many
CASSSNIPGQATGVQYGYTF
TGTGCCAGCAGTTCAAATATTCCGGGACAGGCAACGGGGGTTCAGTATGGCTACACCTTC
>TRBJ1-1|TRBV10-1|NA|many
CASSPGGTVEAFF
TGCGCCAGCAGTCCCGGGGGCACCGTTGAAGCTTTCTTT
>TRBJ2-5|TRBV11-2|TRBD1|many
CASSPGQVGQETQYF
TGTGCCAGCAGCCCAGGACAGGTGGGCCAAGAGACCCAGTACTTC
>TRBJ2-5|TRBV6-1|NA|NA
CASSVTGRGGRETQYF
TGTGCCAGCAGTGTTACGGGAAGGGGGGGCCGAGAGACCCAGTACTTC
>TRBJ2-7|TRBV6-1|NA|NA
CASSEGGKAYEQYF
TGTGCCAGCAGTGAAGGGGGAAAGGCCTACGAGCAGTACTTC
>TRBJ1-3|TRBV30|TRBD1|NA
CAWTTGGRNTIHF
TGTGCCTGGACGACAGGGGGCCGAAACACCATACATTTT
>TRBJ1-5|TRBV4-1|NA|few
CASSQLRGGAGGNQPQHF
TGCGCCAGCAGCCAACTTAGGGGGGGCGCGGGGGGCAATCAGCCCCAGCATTTT
>TRBJ2-7|TRBV6-1|NA|many
CASTKGYEQYF
TGTGCCAGCACTAAGGGGTACGAGCAGTACTTC
>TRBJ2-5|TRBV24-1|NA|NA
CATSDRRTGLRKETQYF
TGTGCCACCAGTGACCGTCGTACAGGGTTGAGGAAAGAGACCCAGTACTTC
>TRBJ2-7|TRBV2|TRBD2|many
CASKRGLARGKSYEQYF
TGTGCCAGCAAGCGGGGACTAGCCCGTGGAAAGTCCTACGAGCAGTACTTC